The present T cell receptor (beta chain) was sequenced within a study of T cell repertoires in cytomegalovirus infection. Across the study: Indicated by public TCR beta signatures were CMV infection and matching HLA type. Study-wide findings and caveats: Of the TCR beta families, the public ones yielded a cumulative frequency that identified carriers of CMV plus the relevant HLA. CMV-specific TCR beta clonotypes restricted by HLA-C dominated the ex vivo response.

On this clonotype itself: The antigen remains undetermined.

V was cut by 1 base and J by 4 bases, with 13 bases left in between. Germline lookup yields CDR1 SEHNR and CDR2 FQNEAQ (reference sequence). This CDR3 is 15 amino acids long. MiXCR, run by TCRdb on the reads, gives a single entry per CDR3 protein. The table has 300,000 to 400,000 distinct CDR3 sequences, approximately 25% seen once. The sample here was cultured PBMCs, taken from culture after CMV antigen stimulation. This receptor was obtained from a human donor in good health (CMV status not recorded). Some clones in this sample may be carry-over from other donors' samples. The V gene is TRBV7-9, the J gene TRBJ1-2; D ambiguous. This CDR3 is CASSLDPPSAYGYTF. Written as DNA, the CDR3 is TGTGCCAGCAGCTTAGACCCCCCGTCAGCCTATGGCTACACCTTC.